This entry is about one T cell receptor (beta chain). Its binding antigen is unknown. No base-level quality is on record; no much larger clone is a single base apart. The record originates from a study of cytomegalovirus exposure and HLA in healthy donors (dated by TCRdb to 2016 to 2017). General notes on the study: An earlier analysis of 550 to 700 of the donors reported about 250 Gb of sequence data and some 120 million unique TCR beta sequences from 150 million to 200 million T cells. To decide whether each TCR beta V gene segment behaved as functional or pseudogenic, an earlier analysis of some 570 of the donors relied on high-throughput TCR beta sequencing. HLA typing included class I and class II loci at four-digit resolution. Of the 350 to 450 genotyped donors, approximately 82% fell in the genetic ancestry cluster associated with self-reported Caucasian donors. Genome-wide SNP genotypes for about 60% of the roughly 670 donors were used in a later genetic analysis, which treated that subset as a discovery cohort. Roughly five DR-DQ haplotypes were handled as single units for association and clustering because linkage in the cohort was strong. The study used immunosequencing to profile the T cell repertoires of hundreds of subjects and linked those repertoires to cytomegalovirus serostatus. About 320 gigabases of sequencing data and approximately 80 million unique TCR sequences were included in an early release covering several hundred HLA-typed donors. Besides the first cohort of 550 to 750 subjects, a separate validation cohort made up of about 120 different subjects was used. To predict cytomegalovirus infection status, the study combined high-throughput TCR immunosequencing, statistical association of individual TCRs with disease status, and machine learning. All discovery cohort repertoires had been generated on a single sequencing platform. A later analysis re-analyzed previously published TCR beta repertoires from roughly 690 donors and added high-resolution HLA genotyping to study TCR occurrence patterns. The study aimed to test whether signatures of past pathogen exposure could be identified by cataloging public T cell receptors. Typing coverage differed by locus: A, B, C, DRB1 and DQB1 were typed in about 629-640 donors, DQA1 in 522, DPA1 in over 600, and DPB1 in roughly 450. Among some 410 genotyped donors of the cohort, an average of about 240,000 unique TCR beta nucleotide sequences were sequenced per donor, roughly 18% of them non-productive. Donor age, sex, ethnicity and CMV serostatus were collected together with the repertoire data. In the later analysis, no new phenotypic data were used to find candidate immune exposures; instead, reliance was placed on TCR beta sequences and their occurrence across donors. General conclusions and limits of the study: CMV serostatus was the only immune exposure information available for the cohort. An association between a missense DCLRE1C variant and V-gene and J-gene trimming of TCR beta chains was found in a later genetic analysis and replicated in an independent cohort. In vitro tests confirmed that a few of the cytomegalovirus-associated TCR beta chains recognize cytomegalovirus antigens. In a later genetic analysis, fewer N-insertions in productive TCRs were reported among donors in an Asian-associated ancestry cluster than the roughly 700-donor mean. The sequencing pipeline was judged likely to have produced a cluster of highly shared sequence variants as a technical artifact. A later analysis found that TCR association rates varied across HLA loci, with DRB1 alleles showing the most associated TCRs and HLA-C alleles the fewest. Sequencing depth was assumed to be roughly uniform across donors in the presence/absence analyses, though that assumption may not hold. In a later analysis, HLA-associated TCR beta chains showed more clonal expansion and lower generation probabilities than non-associated chains that were equally common. In an earlier analysis of approximately 590 of the donors, most TCR beta V segments were observed in productive rearrangements about 90% or about 30% of the time, broadly matching IMGT annotations. Correlated functional status among segregating V segments might be attributable to linkage disequilibrium, but an unknown experimental factor could not be ruled out. Most TCR sequences were seen in very few donors, while some public TCRs were found in many individuals. Because HLA typing was unavailable for some donors at each locus, only the typed subset was used in association tests. Specific HLA alleles were associated with about 17,000 TCR beta sequences at a false discovery rate of 0.05 in a later analysis. A total of fewer than 200 TCR beta chains were listed by the study as associated with cytomegalovirus. A further reported finding was that TCR beta sequences accurately predicted the HLA-A and HLA-B alleles for most subjects in the first cohort. The 87-base-pair reads could not distinguish some IMGT-functional V segments, including TRBV6-2 and TRBV6-3, so those segments were excluded. In this cohort, only TCR beta chains were sequenced, and detectable features were limited by the absence of alpha or paired-chain data. Because counts were too low, seventeen rarely observed V segments, including chromosome 9 orphons, were excluded from the earlier analysis of around 590 of the donors. The authors suggested that the approach could potentially be generalized to other disease states and immunological phenotypes. Strong co-occurrence of HLA alleles, especially DR and DQ, made assigning TCR associations to individual alleles difficult. Cytomegalovirus status was reported to be diagnosed by the classifier with high specificity and sensitivity in both the original and validation cohorts. In a later analysis, several top co-occurrence clusters were reported to appear linked to parvovirus B19, influenza, CMV and Epstein-Barr virus. According to a later analysis, most CMV-associated TCR beta chains appeared to be HLA-restricted, and the HLA associations seemed to be driven largely by CMV exposure.

Libraries were built with the immunoSEQ multiplex PCR assay. For the multiplex PCR, a mixture combining 60 forward primers for TCR Vbeta segments and 13 reverse primers for TCR Jbeta segments was used. The CDR3 region of rearranged TCR beta genes was amplified from genomic DNA by a multiplex PCR assay. The amplified TCR beta libraries were sequenced on the Illumina HiSeq System as 87-base-pair reads. In the paper's pipeline: A later analysis tallied around 87 million unique TCR beta chains across the 550 to 850 repertoires, and around 9.9 million of those chains were shared by two or more donors. To remove PCR and sequencing errors, raw reads were error-corrected and collapsed into unique sequences using a nearest-neighbor algorithm that merged closely related sequences. V, D and J gene segments were assigned by aligning CDR3 sequences to IMGT reference sequences. Each retained sequence needed at least a six-nucleotide match to both a V gene segment and a J gene segment. Rearrangements were classified as productive when the CDR3 lacked stop codons and remained in frame with V and J, and all other rearrangements were classified as non-productive. Following IMGT convention, CDR3 was defined as the stretch from the second conserved V-encoded cysteine up to the conserved J-encoded phenylalanine. Sequences without an unambiguous match to a single V gene segment were excluded from the earlier analysis of a few hundred of the donors. In an earlier analysis of a few hundred of the donors, a V segment was called functional when productive rearrangements were above 56.7%, and segregating when the standard deviation between donors exceeded 5%. To diagnose cytomegalovirus status from the catalog of TCR beta chain sequences, a statistical classification framework was built. A later analysis assigned V and J genes by comparing TCR nucleotide sequences with IMGT/GENE-DB human TR gene sequences. The TCRdist pipeline was used in a later analysis to assign CDR3 sequences and most-parsimonious VDJ recombination scenarios. In a later analysis, every TCR beta chain was defined by the combination of its CDR3 amino acid sequence and its V-gene family, and reads without a unique V-gene family were dropped. As a way to deal with suspected cross-contamination and a sequencing artifact, a later analysis dropped 450 to 700 nucleotide sequences that were highly shared and had low generation probability. In a later analysis, a clonal expansion index for each public chain was calculated from normalized within-repertoire ranks of inferred template counts. Generation probabilities in a later analysis came from a VDJ recombination model fitted to out-of-frame rearrangements, and those results were checked against IGoR. A later analysis scored TCR-TCR, TCR-HLA and TCR-CMV co-occurrence with hypergeometric tests, applying a repertoire-size bias correction to TCR pairs. To estimate false discovery rates, a later analysis permuted the HLA or CMV assignments 20 times. In a later analysis, co-occurring TCRs were grouped using DBSCAN, with TCRdist sequence similarity added in when clustering inside HLA-allele-positive subsets. Repertoires with fewer than 30,000 or more than 120,000 public chains, plus five repertoires with anomalous nucleotide sharing, were excluded from co-occurrence clustering. The table was pulled from immuneACCESS by TCRdb, which kept in-frame rearrangements only. Such tables lose some clones; where checked, under half of the loss comes from unresolved V genes, and the rest has no known cause. V and J calls and clone size are those listed in that table; D and trimming were worked out from the DNA. The sample contains around 190,000 clones, over 75% of them found a single time. The ten biggest clones cover less than 3% of the sample.

The CDR3, cysteine through phenylalanine, is 12 amino acids long. Only CDR3 DNA remains: 36 bases, in frame from the first base. Deletion took 3 bases off V and 4 bases off J, with a span of 7 bases between the germline ends. Taken from the germline V gene, the CDR1 and CDR2 loops are MNHNS and SASEGT. In total, fewer than 750 healthy bone marrow donors made up the cohort. All cohort members were sampled while nominally healthy, although unrecorded immune exposures were likely present. The donor tested CMV seronegative and was one of the 352 seronegative cohort members. A peripheral blood sample was provided by each donor, and peripheral blood mononuclear cells were used for TCR beta sequencing. The Qiagen DNeasy Blood Extraction Kit was used to extract genomic DNA from the blood cell samples.

The specimen sequenced was PBMCs. The chain links TRBV6-1 with TRBJ2-7; TRBD1 is perhaps the D gene, given 6 matching bases. The source of this sequence is a woman aged 30 to 39 in good health and CMV-seronegative. The CDR3 region has the sequence CASSDQGYEQYF. The DNA is TGTGCCAGCAGTGACCAGGGGTACGAGCAGTACTTC.